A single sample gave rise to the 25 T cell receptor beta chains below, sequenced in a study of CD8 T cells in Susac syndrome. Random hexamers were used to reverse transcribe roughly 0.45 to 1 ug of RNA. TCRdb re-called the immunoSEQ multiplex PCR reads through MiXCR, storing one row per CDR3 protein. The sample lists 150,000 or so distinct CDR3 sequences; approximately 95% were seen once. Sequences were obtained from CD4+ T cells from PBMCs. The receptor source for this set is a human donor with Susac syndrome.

The CDR3 DNA follows: TGTGCCAGCAGACCTCGGAGCCGCTCTGGGGCCAACGTCCTGACTTTC. This codes for CASRPRSRSGANVLTF. J is TRBJ2-6 and V is TRBV12-3 or TRBV12-4; no clear D. This CDR3 contains 16 residues. The germline V and J ends were trimmed by 6 bases and 0 bases, with 12 bases remaining between them.

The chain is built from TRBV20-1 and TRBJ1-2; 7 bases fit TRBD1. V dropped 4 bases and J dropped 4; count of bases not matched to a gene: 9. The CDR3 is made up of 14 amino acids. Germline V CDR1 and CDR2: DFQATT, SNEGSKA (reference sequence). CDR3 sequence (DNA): TGCAGTGCTACTTCACAGGGGTTGGTCTATGGCTACACCTTC. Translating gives CSATSQGLVYGYTF.

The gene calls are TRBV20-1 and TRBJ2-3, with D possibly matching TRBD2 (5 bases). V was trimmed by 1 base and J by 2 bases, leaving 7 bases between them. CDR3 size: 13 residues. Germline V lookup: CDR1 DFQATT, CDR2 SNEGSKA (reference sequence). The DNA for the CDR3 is TGCAGTGCTAGAGGGAGGTACACAGATACGCAGTATTTT. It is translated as CSARGRYTDTQYF.

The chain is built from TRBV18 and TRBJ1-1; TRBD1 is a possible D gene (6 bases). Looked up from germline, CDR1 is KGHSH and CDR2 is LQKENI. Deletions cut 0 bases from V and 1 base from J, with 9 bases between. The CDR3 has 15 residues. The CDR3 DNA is TGTGCCAGCTCACCACCGGGACACCCGAACACTGAAGCTTTCTTT. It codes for CASSPPGHPNTEAFF.

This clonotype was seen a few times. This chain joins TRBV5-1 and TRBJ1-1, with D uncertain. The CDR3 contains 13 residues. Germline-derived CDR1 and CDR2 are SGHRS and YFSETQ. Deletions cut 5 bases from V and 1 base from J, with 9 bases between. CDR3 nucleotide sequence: TGCGCCAGCAGAGGAGGCTCGAACACTGAAGCTTTCTTT. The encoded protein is CASRGGSNTEAFF.

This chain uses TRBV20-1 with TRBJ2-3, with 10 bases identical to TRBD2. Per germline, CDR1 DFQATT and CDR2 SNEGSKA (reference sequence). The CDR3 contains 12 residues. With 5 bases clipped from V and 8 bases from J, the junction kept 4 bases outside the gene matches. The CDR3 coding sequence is TGCAGTGCTGGACTAGCGGATGGTACGCAGTATTTT. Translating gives CSAGLADGTQYF.

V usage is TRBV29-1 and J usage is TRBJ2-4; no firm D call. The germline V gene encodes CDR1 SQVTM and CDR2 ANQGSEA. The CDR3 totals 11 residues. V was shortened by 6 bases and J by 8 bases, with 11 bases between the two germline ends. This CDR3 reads CSVTGRDIQYF. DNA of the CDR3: TGCAGCGTGACTGGAAGGGACATTCAGTACTTC.

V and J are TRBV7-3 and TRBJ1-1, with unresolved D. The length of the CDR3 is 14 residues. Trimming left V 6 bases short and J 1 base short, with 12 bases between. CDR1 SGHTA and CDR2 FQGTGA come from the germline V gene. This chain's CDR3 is CASSPETKNTEAFF. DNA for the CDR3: TGTGCCAGCAGTCCTGAGACAAAGAACACTGAAGCTTTCTTT.

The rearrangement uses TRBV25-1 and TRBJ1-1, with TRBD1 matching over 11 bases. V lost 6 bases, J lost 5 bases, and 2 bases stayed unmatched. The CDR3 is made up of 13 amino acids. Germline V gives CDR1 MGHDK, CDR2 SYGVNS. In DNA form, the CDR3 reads TGTGCCAGCAGGGGGACAGGGGGGACTGAAGCTTTCTTT. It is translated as CASRGTGGTEAFF.

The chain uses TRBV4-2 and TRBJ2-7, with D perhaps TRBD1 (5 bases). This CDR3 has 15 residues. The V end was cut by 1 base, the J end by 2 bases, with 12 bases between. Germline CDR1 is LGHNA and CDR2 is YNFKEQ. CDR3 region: CASSQGDRGTYEQYF. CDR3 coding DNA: TGTGCCAGCAGCCAAGGAGATAGGGGAACCTACGAGCAGTACTTC.

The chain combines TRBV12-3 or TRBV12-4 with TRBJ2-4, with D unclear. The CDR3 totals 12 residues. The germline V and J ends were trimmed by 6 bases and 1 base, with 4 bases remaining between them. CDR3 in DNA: TGTGCCAGCAGCGTCGCCAAAAACATTCAGTACTTC. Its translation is CASSVAKNIQYF.

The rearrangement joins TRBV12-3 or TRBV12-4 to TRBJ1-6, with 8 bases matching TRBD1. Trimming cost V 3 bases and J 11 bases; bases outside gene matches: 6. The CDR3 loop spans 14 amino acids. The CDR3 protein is CASSFRTGITPLHF. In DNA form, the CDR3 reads TGTGCCAGCAGTTTTAGGACAGGGATAACACCCCTCCACTTT.

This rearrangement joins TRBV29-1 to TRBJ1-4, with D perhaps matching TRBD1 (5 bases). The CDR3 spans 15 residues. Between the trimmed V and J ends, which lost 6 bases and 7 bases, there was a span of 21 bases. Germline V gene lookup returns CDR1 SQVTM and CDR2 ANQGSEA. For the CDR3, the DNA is TGCAGCGTGGGACCTACGGGCCTCAATGGTGAAAAACTGTTTTTT. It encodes CSVGPTGLNGEKLFF.

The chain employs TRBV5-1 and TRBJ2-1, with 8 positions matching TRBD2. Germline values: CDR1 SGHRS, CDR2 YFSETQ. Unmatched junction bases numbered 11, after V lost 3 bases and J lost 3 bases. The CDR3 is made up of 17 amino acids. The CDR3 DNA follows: TGCGCCAGCAGCTCCAACCCTTTGGCGGGGGGCTACAATGAGCAGTTCTTC. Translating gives CASSSNPLAGGYNEQFF. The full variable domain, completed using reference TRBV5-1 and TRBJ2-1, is KAGVTQTPRYLIKTRGQQVTLSCSPISGHRSVSWYQQTPGQGLQFLFEYFSETQRNKGNFPGRFSGRQFSNSRSEMNVSTLELGDSALYLCASSSNPLAGGYNEQFFGPGTRLTVL.

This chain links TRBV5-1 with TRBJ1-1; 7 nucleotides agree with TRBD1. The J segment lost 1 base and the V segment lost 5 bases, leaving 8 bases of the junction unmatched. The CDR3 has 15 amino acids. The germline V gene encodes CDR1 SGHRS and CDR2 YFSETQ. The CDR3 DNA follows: TGCGCCAGCAGTGGACAGGTCGGGAGGAACACTGAAGCTTTCTTT. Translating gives CASSGQVGRNTEAFF.

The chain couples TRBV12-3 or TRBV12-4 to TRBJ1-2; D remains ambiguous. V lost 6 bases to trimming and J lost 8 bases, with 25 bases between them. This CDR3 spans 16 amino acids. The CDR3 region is CASSRGRTEGVRGYTF. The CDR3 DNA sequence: TGTGCCAGCAGCCGCGGACGGACGGAAGGCGTCCGAGGCTACACCTTC.

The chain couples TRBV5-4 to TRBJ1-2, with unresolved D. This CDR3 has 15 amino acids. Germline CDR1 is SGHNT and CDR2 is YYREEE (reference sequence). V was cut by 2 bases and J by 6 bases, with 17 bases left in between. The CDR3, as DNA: TGTGCCAGCAGCTTACGGTCGAGCAGGCTGAATGGCTACACCTTC. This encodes CASSLRSSRLNGYTF.

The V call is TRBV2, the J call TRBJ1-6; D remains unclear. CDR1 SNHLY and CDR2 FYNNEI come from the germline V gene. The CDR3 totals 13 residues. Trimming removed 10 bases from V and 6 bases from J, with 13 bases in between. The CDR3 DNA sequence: TGTGCCACAATCTTCAACCCTAATTCACCCCTCCACTTT. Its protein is CATIFNPNSPLHF.

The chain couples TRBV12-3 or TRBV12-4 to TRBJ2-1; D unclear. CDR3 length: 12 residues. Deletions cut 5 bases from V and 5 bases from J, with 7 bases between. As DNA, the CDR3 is TGTGCCAGCAGTGAGGTGCACAATGAGCAGTTCTTC. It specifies CASSEVHNEQFF.

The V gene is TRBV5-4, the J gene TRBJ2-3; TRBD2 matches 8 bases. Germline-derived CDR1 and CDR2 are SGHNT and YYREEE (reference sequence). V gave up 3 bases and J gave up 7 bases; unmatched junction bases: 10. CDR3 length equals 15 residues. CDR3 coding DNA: TGTGCCAGCAGCTACCCCGGGACTAGGGCCTATACGCAGTATTTT. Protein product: CASSYPGTRAYTQYF.

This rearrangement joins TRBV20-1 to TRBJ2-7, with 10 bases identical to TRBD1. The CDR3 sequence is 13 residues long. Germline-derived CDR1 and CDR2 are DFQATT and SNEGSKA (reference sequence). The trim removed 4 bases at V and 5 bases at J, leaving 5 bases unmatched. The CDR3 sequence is CSAIQDRGDEQYF. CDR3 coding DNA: TGCAGTGCTATCCAGGACAGGGGGGACGAGCAGTACTTC.

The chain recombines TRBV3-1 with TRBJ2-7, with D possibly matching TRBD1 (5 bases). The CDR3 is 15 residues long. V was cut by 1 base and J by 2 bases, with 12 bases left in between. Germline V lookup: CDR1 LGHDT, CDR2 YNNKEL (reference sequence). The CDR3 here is CASSQGGLTAYEQYF. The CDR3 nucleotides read TGTGCCAGCAGCCAAGGGGGCCTAACCGCCTACGAGCAGTACTTC.

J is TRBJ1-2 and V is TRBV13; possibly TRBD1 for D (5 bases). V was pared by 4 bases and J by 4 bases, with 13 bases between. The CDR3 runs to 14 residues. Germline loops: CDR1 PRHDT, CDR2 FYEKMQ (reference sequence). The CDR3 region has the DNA TGTGCCAGCAGCTCCGATACAGGTCTCTATGGCTACACCTTC. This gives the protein CASSSDTGLYGYTF.

CDR3 nucleotide sequence: TGCAGTGCGCTATGGTTTCGGTCCTACAATGAGCAGTTCTTC. Amino acid sequence: CSALWFRSYNEQFF. V and J are TRBV20-1 and TRBJ2-1; unclear D gene. CDR1 is DFQATT, CDR2 SNEGSKA, per germline (reference sequence). V was trimmed by 6 bases and J by 1 base, leaving 13 bases between them. The length of the CDR3 is 14 residues.

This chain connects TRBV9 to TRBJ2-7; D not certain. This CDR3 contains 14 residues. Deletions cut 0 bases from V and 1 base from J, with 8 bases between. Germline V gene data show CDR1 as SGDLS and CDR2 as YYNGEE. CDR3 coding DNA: TGTGCCAGCAGCGTAGGTGTCACTTCCTACGAGCAGTACTTC. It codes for CASSVGVTSYEQYF.